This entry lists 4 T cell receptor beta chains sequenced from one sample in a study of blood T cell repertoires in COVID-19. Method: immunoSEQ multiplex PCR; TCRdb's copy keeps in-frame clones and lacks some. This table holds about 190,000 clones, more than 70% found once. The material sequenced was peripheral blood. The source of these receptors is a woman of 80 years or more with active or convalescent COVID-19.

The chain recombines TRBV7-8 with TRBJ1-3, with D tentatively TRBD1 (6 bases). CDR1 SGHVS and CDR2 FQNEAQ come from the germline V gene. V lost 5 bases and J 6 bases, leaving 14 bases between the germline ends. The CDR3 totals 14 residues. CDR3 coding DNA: TGTGCCAGCAGCCTCCCGGGGGGCGAAAACACCATATATTTT. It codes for CASSLPGGENTIYF.

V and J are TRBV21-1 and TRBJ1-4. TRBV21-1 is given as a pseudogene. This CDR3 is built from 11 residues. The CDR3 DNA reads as TGTGCCAGCAGCATATGGCGGGACGTCATTTTT. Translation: CASSIWRDVIF.

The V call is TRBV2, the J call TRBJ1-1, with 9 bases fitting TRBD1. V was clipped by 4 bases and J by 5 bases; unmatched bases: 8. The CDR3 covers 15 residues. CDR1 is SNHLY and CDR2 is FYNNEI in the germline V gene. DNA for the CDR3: TGTGCCAGCAGTGGTGGGACAGGGAGGAGGACTGAAGCTTTCTTT. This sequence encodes CASSGGTGRRTEAFF.

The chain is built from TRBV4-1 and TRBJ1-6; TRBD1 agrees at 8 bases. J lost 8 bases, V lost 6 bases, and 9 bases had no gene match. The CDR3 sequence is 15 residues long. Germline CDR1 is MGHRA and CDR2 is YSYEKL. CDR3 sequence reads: CASSPRAQGDSPLHF. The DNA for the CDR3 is TGCGCCAGCAGTCCAAGGGCACAGGGGGATTCACCCCTCCACTTT.